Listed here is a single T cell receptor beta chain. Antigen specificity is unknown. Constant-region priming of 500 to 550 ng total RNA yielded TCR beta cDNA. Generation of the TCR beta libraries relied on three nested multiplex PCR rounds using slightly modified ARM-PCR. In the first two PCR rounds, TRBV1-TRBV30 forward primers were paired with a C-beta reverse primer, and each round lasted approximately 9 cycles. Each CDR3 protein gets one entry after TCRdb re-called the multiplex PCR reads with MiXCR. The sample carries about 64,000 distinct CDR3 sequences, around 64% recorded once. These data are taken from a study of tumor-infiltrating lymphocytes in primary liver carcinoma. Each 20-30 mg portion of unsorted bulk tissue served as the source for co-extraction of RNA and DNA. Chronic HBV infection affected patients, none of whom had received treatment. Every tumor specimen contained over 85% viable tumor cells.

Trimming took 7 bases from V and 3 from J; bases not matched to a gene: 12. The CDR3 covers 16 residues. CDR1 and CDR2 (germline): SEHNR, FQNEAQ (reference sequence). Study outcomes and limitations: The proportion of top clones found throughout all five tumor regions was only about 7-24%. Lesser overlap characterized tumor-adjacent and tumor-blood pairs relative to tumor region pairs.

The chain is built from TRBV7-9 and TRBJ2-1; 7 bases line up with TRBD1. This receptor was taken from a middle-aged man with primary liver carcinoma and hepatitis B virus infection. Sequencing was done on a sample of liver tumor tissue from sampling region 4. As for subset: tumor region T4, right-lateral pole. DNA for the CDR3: TGTGCCAGCATCTCAACCCGGGACAGTTTCTACAATGAGCAGTTCTTC. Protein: CASISTRDSFYNEQFF.